This T cell receptor beta chain was observed in a study of T-cell reconstitution after alpha-beta-depleted transplantation in children. Study outcomes and limitations: Surviving recipient cells, namely T cells and thymic progenitors, were the source of high day-60 TCRbeta diversity in some patients. The authors attributed T-cell counts and diversity one year after transplant mostly to newly produced T cells. In patients about two months after transplant, alpha-beta T cells reportedly arose from several hundred expanded graft clones.

Preparing the TCRbeta library involved the use of unique molecular identifiers. TCRdb itself ran the PCR reads through MiXCR, one entry per CDR3 protein. The data contain a few hundred thousand distinct CDR3 sequences, roughly two fifths of them singletons. The germline CDR1 and CDR2 sequences are MGHRA and YSYEKL. Germline trimming cut 1 base from V and 2 bases from J; bases unmatched to any gene: 5. The CDR3 spans 16 residues. Points on this clonotype: Antigen specificity is unknown.

Material: PBMCs, obtained before TCRalphabeta/CD19-depleted stem cell transplant. This TCR came from a girl aged 2 to 9 with aplastic anemia, due to receive a stem cell transplant. The chain links TRBV4-1 to TRBJ2-3; 8 positions match TRBD1. For the CDR3, the DNA is TGCGCCAGCAGCCAAGCTCCGGGACAGGTCACAGATACGCAGTATTTT. Translation gives CASSQAPGQVTDTQYF.